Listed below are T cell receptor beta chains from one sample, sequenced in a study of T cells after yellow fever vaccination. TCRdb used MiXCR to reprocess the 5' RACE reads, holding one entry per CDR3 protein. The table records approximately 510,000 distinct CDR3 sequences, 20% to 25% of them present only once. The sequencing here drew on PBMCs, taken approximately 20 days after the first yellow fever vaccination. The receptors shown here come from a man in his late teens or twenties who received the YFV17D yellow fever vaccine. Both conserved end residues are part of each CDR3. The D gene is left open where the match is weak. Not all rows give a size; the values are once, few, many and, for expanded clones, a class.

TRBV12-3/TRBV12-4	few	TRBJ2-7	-	TGTGCCAGCAGTCCCCCGGGCCACCTTTACGAGCAGTACTTC	CASSPPGHLYEQYF
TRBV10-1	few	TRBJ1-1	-	TGCGCCAGCACCTCGTGGTCCGAAAACACTGAAGCTTTCTTT	CASTSWSENTEAFF
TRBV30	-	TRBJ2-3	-	TGTGCCTGGAGTAACCTAGTCGCGAGGTTGGCCTCTACAGATACGCAGTATTTT	CAWSNLVARLASTDTQYF
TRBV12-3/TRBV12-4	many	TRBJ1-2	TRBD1	TGTGCCAGCAGTCCCAGGACAGGGCAATATGGCTACACCTTC	CASSPRTGQYGYTF
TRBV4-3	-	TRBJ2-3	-	TGCGCCAGCAGCCAAGAATACCGGGGGCTCACAGATACGCAGTATTTT	CASSQEYRGLTDTQYF
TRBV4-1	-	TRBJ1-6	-	TGCGCCAGCAGCCAGGACAGTACCCATAATTCACCCCTCCACTTT	CASSQDSTHNSPLHF
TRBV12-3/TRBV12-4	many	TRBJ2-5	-	TGTGCCAGCAGTTTAAACGATGGGGCGGAGACCCAGTACTTC	CASSLNDGAETQYF
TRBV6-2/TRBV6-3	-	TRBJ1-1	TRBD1	TGTGCCAGCAAGGACAGGACGAACACTGAAGCTTTCTTT	CASKDRTNTEAFF
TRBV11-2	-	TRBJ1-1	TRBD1	TGTGCCAGCAGCTTGGGACCGGGACAGGGAAGTACTGAAGCTTTCTTT	CASSLGPGQGSTEAFF
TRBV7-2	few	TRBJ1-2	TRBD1	TGTGCCAGCAGCCCCCGGACAGGGGACTCCTATGGCTACACCTTC	CASSPRTGDSYGYTF
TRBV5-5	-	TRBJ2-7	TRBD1	TGTGCCAGCAGTCAATCCCTCGGGACAGGGGGTACGTACTTC	CASSQSLGTGGTYF
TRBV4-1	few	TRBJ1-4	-	TGCGCCAGCAGCCAATCCTTAGGGGCAGGGGCCTTTGCAACTAATGAAAAACTGTTTTTT	CASSQSLGAGAFATNEKLFF
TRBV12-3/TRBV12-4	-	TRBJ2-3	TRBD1	TGTGCCAGCAGAACCAGACAGGGGGATACGCAGTATTTT	CASRTRQGDTQYF
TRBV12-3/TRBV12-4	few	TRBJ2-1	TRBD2	TGTGCCAGCAGTTTGGCCTTAAGAGGACTAGCGGGGGGTAGATCCTACAATGAGCAGTTCTTC	CASSLALRGLAGGRSYNEQFF
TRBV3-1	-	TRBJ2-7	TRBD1	TGTGCCAGCAGCCGTACAGGGGTCTTGTACGAGCAGTACTTC	CASSRTGVLYEQYF
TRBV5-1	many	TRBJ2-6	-	TGCGCCAGCAGCGCCTCCTCTGGGGCCAACGTCCTGACTTTC	CASSASSGANVLTF
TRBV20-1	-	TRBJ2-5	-	TGCAGTGCTACTGATAGCCGGGCTAACCAAGAGACCCAGTACTTC	CSATDSRANQETQYF
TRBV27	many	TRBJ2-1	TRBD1	TGTGCCAGCAGGGGACAGGGCTGGTGGCAGTTCTTC	CASRGQGWWQFF
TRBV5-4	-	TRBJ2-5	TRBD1	TGTGCCAGCAGCTCCCCGGGACAGGGGGAGACCCAGTACTTC	CASSSPGQGETQYF
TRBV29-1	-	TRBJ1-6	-	TGCAGCGTTGGTTTTGACAGAAATTCACCCCTCCACTTT	CSVGFDRNSPLHF
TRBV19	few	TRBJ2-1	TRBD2	TGTGCCACCGTGGGTTTTCTAGCGGGGGCCTACAATGAGCAGTTCTTC	CATVGFLAGAYNEQFF
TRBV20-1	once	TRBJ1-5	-	TGCAGTGCTACAGAGGGCCTCAATCAGCCCCAGCATTTT	CSATEGLNQPQHF
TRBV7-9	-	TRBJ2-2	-	TGTGCCAGCAGCTTAGTAACAGCCACCGGGGAGCTGTTTTTT	CASSLVTATGELFF
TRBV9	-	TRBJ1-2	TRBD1	TGTGCCAGCAGCGTAGAAACGACAGGGCGGTATGGCTACACCTTC	CASSVETTGRYGYTF
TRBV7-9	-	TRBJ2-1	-	TGTGCCAGCAGCCACTTGGAGCAGTTCTTC	CASSHLEQFF
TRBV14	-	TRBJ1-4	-	TGTGCCAGCAGCTCGCGCAGGGATGTGAATGAAAAACTGTTTTTT	CASSSRRDVNEKLFF
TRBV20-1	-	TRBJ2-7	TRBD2	TGCAGTGCTGTTTTTAGCGGGGGGCCCTCCTACGAGCAGTACTTC	CSAVFSGGPSYEQYF
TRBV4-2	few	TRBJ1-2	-	TGTGCCAGCAGCCAAGACAGTTCGGGGTACTATGGCTACACCTTC	CASSQDSSGYYGYTF
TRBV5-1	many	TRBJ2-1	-	TGCGCCAGCAGCTTGCTCCCGACCCGGAGGAATGAGCAGTTCTTC	CASSLLPTRRNEQFF